A selection of T cell receptor beta chains follows, all from one sample in a study of blood T cell repertoires in COVID-19. Here immunoSEQ multiplex PCR was the method, and the copy in TCRdb shows in-frame clones only, minus some. Of approximately 250,000 clones in the sample, about 90% were seen once. The specimen sequenced was PBMCs or T cells enriched from blood (not recorded which). The receptors shown here come from a woman between 25 and 40 years old with acute COVID-19. CDR3s include the opening cysteine and the closing phenylalanine or tryptophan. The D gene is left open where the match is weak. Rows give clone size only sometimes, using once, few, many, or a class for an expanded clone.

cdr3_aa	cdr3_nt	d_call	v_call	clone_size	j_call
CAFSGTGIYQPQHF	TGTGCCTTCTCCGGGACAGGGATCTATCAGCCCCAGCATTTT	TRBD1	TRBV30	.	TRBJ1-5
CSVEGLAGRNEQFF	TGCAGCGTAGAGGGACTAGCTGGGCGAAATGAGCAGTTCTTC	TRBD2	TRBV29-1	.	TRBJ2-1
CASSRQRGEQYF	TGTGCCAGCAGCCGGCAACGGGGCGAGCAGTACTTC	.	TRBV7-2	.	TRBJ2-7
CATSDLESTDTQYF	TGTGCCACCAGTGATTTGGAGAGCACAGATACGCAGTATTTT	.	TRBV24-1	.	TRBJ2-3
CASSLGQGNGYTF	TGTGCCAGCAGCCTGGGACAGGGTAATGGCTACACCTTC	TRBD1	TRBV5-5	.	TRBJ1-2
CASSRDYGYTF	TGTGCCAGCAGCCGGGACTATGGCTACACCTTC	.	TRBV5-8	.	TRBJ1-2
CASSLSPTSNEQFF	TGTGCCAGCAGTTTATCCCCGACTAGCAATGAGCAGTTCTTC	.	TRBV27	.	TRBJ2-1
CASSRTTSDHEQYF	TGTGCCAGCAGCCGGACGACTAGCGACCACGAGCAGTACTTC	TRBD2	TRBV14	.	TRBJ2-7
CSVDTGLAGVGGELFF	TGCAGCGTTGACACGGGACTAGCGGGAGTAGGCGGGGAGCTGTTTTTT	TRBD2	TRBV29-1	.	TRBJ2-2
CASRDRRFVGDKNIQYF	TGTGCCAGCCGGGACAGAAGATTCGTTGGGGACAAAAACATTCAGTACTTC	TRBD1	TRBV25-1	.	TRBJ2-4
CASSPTGDQPQHF	TGTGCCAGCTCACCGACAGGGGACCAGCCCCAGCATTTT	TRBD1	TRBV18	.	TRBJ1-5
CASSLDRAYEQYF	TGTGCCAGCAGCTTGGACAGGGCCTACGAGCAGTACTTC	.	TRBV5-4	few	TRBJ2-7
CASSHSGRAHETQYF	TGTGCCAGCAGTCATAGCGGGAGGGCCCACGAGACCCAGTACTTC	TRBD2	TRBV28	.	TRBJ2-5
CASRPGQFSIEAFF	TGTGCCAGCAGACCGGGACAGTTTTCCATTGAAGCTTTCTTT	TRBD1	TRBV6-5	.	TRBJ1-1
CASSQLEPGRNQPQHF	TGTGCCAGCAGCCAATTGGAGCCAGGGCGAAATCAGCCCCAGCATTTT	.	TRBV16	.	TRBJ1-5
CASSSGTGYYEQYF	TGTGCCAGCAGCTCCGGGACAGGGTACTACGAGCAGTACTTC	TRBD1	TRBV14	.	TRBJ2-7
CAWSRDRDTEAFF	TGTGCCTGGAGTCGGGACAGGGACACTGAAGCTTTCTTT	TRBD1	TRBV30	.	TRBJ1-1
CASSAGGGEQYF	TGTGCCAGCAGCGCCGGGGGGGGCGAGCAGTACTTC	TRBD2	TRBV9	.	TRBJ2-7
CASRGGQETQYF	TGTGCCAGCCGGGGGGGACAAGAGACCCAGTACTTC	TRBD2	TRBV3-1/TRBV3-2	.	TRBJ2-5
CASREPPGSYGYTF	TGTGCCAGCAGAGAACCGCCGGGTTCCTATGGCTACACCTTC	.	TRBV28	.	TRBJ1-2
CASRDRGYGGELFF	TGTGCCAGCCGGGACAGGGGGTACGGCGGGGAGCTGTTTTTT	TRBD1	TRBV2	.	TRBJ2-2
CASSKAGGGWGEKLFF	TGTGCCAGCAGCAAAGCAGGCGGGGGCTGGGGTGAAAAACTGTTTTTT	.	TRBV21-1	.	TRBJ1-4
CASGGRSSYEQYF	TGTGCCAGCGGCGGGAGGAGCTCCTACGAGCAGTACTTC	TRBD2	TRBV28	.	TRBJ2-7
CASSFGGGYTGELFF	TGTGCCAGCAGCTTCGGTGGAGGGTACACCGGGGAGCTGTTTTTT	.	TRBV7-3	.	TRBJ2-2
CASSQGHGRDEQYF	TGCGCCAGCAGCCAGGGACATGGGAGGGACGAGCAGTACTTC	.	TRBV4-3	.	TRBJ2-7
CASSRDREAFF	TGTGCCAGCAGCCGCGACAGGGAAGCTTTCTTT	.	TRBV6-6	.	TRBJ1-1
CAISDRQESGYTF	TGTGCCATCAGCGATAGACAGGAATCAGGCTACACCTTC	.	TRBV10-3	.	TRBJ1-2
CASRSTGELFF	TGTGCCAGCAGATCGACCGGGGAGCTGTTTTTT	.	TRBV6-5	.	TRBJ2-2
CASSFLVGTGNNYGYTF	TGTGCCAGCAGCTTTTTGGTTGGGACAGGGAATAACTATGGCTACACCTTC	TRBD1	TRBV5-5	.	TRBJ1-2
CASSLPHPGDTQYF	TGTGCCAGCAGCTTACCCCACCCGGGAGATACGCAGTATTTT	.	TRBV7-8	.	TRBJ2-3
CATSKMTGQSNEKLFF	TGTGCCACCAGCAAGATGACCGGACAGTCGAATGAAAAACTGTTTTTT	.	TRBV15	.	TRBJ1-4
CASSQQGTSYEQYF	TGTGCCAGCAGCCAACAGGGAACCTCCTACGAGCAGTACTTC	.	TRBV3-1/TRBV3-2	.	TRBJ2-7
CASSHAQVALGETQYF	TGTGCCAGCAGCCACGCCCAGGTGGCCCTGGGAGAGACCCAGTACTTC	.	TRBV3-1/TRBV3-2	.	TRBJ2-5
CASSSNLGGGETQYF	TGTGCCAGCAGCTCCAACCTGGGAGGCGGTGAGACCCAGTACTTC	.	TRBV3-1/TRBV3-2	.	TRBJ2-5
CASSGTSPSRDTQYF	TGTGCCAGTAGCGGGACTAGCCCTTCTCGAGATACGCAGTATTTT	TRBD2	TRBV19	.	TRBJ2-3
CATSDFKTSEYNEQFF	TGTGCCACCAGTGATTTCAAGACTAGCGAATACAATGAGCAGTTCTTC	TRBD2	TRBV24-1	.	TRBJ2-1
CASASGGFEQFF	TGTGCCAGCGCATCCGGGGGTTTCGAGCAGTTCTTC	.	TRBV6-5	.	TRBJ2-1
CASADSQHGNTIYF	TGTGCCAGTGCGGACAGTCAGCATGGAAACACCATATATTTT	.	TRBV19	.	TRBJ1-3
CASSRSSWDYSGNTIYF	TGTGCCAGCAGCCGATCCAGTTGGGACTACTCTGGAAACACCATATATTTT	.	TRBV28	.	TRBJ1-3
CASSGSAGKNEKLFF	TGTGCCAGCAGTGGATCGGCAGGGAAGAATGAAAAACTGTTTTTT	.	TRBV2	few	TRBJ1-4
CASSLAPGMNTEAFF	TGTGCCAGCAGCTTGGCTCCAGGGATGAACACTGAAGCTTTCTTT	.	TRBV5-4	.	TRBJ1-1
CASSQSRDRTYNEQFF	TGTGCCAGCAGCCAAAGTAGGGACAGGACCTACAATGAGCAGTTCTTC	TRBD1	TRBV4-2	.	TRBJ2-1
CASNYLQGASEQYF	TGTGCCAGCAATTATCTACAGGGGGCCAGCGAGCAGTACTTC	TRBD1	TRBV2	.	TRBJ2-7
CASSDGTSGEDTQYF	TGTGCCAGCAGTGACGGGACTAGCGGGGAAGATACGCAGTATTTT	TRBD2	TRBV6-4	.	TRBJ2-3
CASTPQLAAERKEQYF	TGTGCCAGCACTCCCCAACTAGCGGCCGAAAGAAAGGAGCAGTACTTC	TRBD2	TRBV2	.	TRBJ2-7